This is a list of T cell receptor beta chains from one sample in a study of cytotoxic CD8 clonotypes in ibrutinib-treated CLL. TCRdb keeps only in-frame clones here, not all; method: immunoSEQ multiplex PCR. The sample yields 13,000 to 15,000 clones, 50% to 75% seen once. The sequencing here drew on PBMCs, taken before ibrutinib treatment. These receptors originate from a human donor with chronic lymphocytic leukemia. CDR3s include the opening cysteine and the closing phenylalanine or tryptophan. The D gene is left open where the match is weak. Rows give clone size only sometimes, using once, few, many, or a class for an expanded clone.

J	size	V	D	DNA	CDR3
TRBJ1-1	-	TRBV11-2	-	TGTGCCAGCAGCTTACACCAGAACACTGAAGCTTTCTTT	CASSLHQNTEAFF
TRBJ1-2	-	TRBV5-1	TRBD1	TGCGCCAGCACACCGACCGGGACAGGGGTTAACTATGGCTACACCTTC	CASTPTGTGVNYGYTF
TRBJ2-7	-	TRBV5-1	-	TGCGCCAGCAGCACTGGGGCGGCCGAAAGCTCCTACGAGCAGTACTTC	CASSTGAAESSYEQYF
TRBJ2-1	few	TRBV7-9	-	TGTGCCAGCAACGTAGCCGTCAATGAGCAGTTCTTC	CASNVAVNEQFF
TRBJ2-7	-	TRBV5-6	TRBD1	TGTGCCAGCAGACAGACAGGGAGTGAGCAGTACTTC	CASRQTGSEQYF
TRBJ2-1	-	TRBV5-1	TRBD2	TGCGCCAGCAGCCCGACTAGCGGGGGGAACAATGAGCAGTTCTTC	CASSPTSGGNNEQFF
TRBJ1-5	-	TRBV19	-	TGTGCCAGTAGTATAGATTACACAAATAATCAGCCCCAGCATTTT	CASSIDYTNNQPQHF
TRBJ1-6	few	TRBV5-1	-	TGCGCCAGCAGCTTACGGGGGCGGGATTCACCCCTCCACTTT	CASSLRGRDSPLHF
TRBJ2-1	-	TRBV19	TRBD2	TGTGCCAGTAGTATAGTTAGCGGGGGGACACGCTCCTACAATGAGCAGTTCTTC	CASSIVSGGTRSYNEQFF
TRBJ1-2	-	TRBV5-4	-	TGTGCCAGCAGCAACGTGGACGGCTCGCGTACCAACTATGGCTACACCTTC	CASSNVDGSRTNYGYTF
TRBJ1-1	-	TRBV29-1	-	TGCAGCGTGCGACAGGCCTCCCTGAACACTGAAGCTTTCTTT	CSVRQASLNTEAFF
TRBJ2-1	-	TRBV18	-	TGTGCCAGCTCACCACCCCAGGGGAGCTACAATGAGCAGTTCTTC	CASSPPQGSYNEQFF
TRBJ2-7	-	TRBV6-5	-	TGTGCCAGCAGCTTTTTGAACGAGCAGTACTTC	CASSFLNEQYF
TRBJ1-1	many	TRBV5-4	TRBD1	TGTGCCAGCAGCCGGGACAGGGGGAGCACTGAAGCTTTCTTT	CASSRDRGSTEAFF
TRBJ1-3	-	TRBV5-4	TRBD1	TGTGCCAGCAGCAGATCCCAGGGGGTCAACTCTGGAAACACCATATATTTT	CASSRSQGVNSGNTIYF
TRBJ1-1	-	TRBV18	TRBD1	TGTGCCAGCTCACGGGACAGCTCCATGAACACTGAAGCTTTCTTT	CASSRDSSMNTEAFF
TRBJ2-7	-	TRBV5-4	-	TGTGCCAGCAGCTTTGACATTTCTGAGCAGTACTTC	CASSFDISEQYF
TRBJ1-2	-	TRBV19	-	TGTGCCAGTACCCTCGGCAGGGGCTATGGCTACACCTTC	CASTLGRGYGYTF
TRBJ2-6	few	TRBV5-8	-	TGTGCCAGCAGCTTGGGGGAAGGGGACTCCTCTGGGGCCAACGTCCTGACTTTC	CASSLGEGDSSGANVLTF
TRBJ1-1	-	TRBV18	-	TGTGCCAGCTCACCAGCTCCGATGTCAGGGACTGAAGCTTTCTTT	CASSPAPMSGTEAFF
TRBJ1-6	-	TRBV19	TRBD1	TGTGCCAGTACTGACCAGACAGGGGCAGGCTCACCCCTCCACTTT	CASTDQTGAGSPLHF
TRBJ1-5	few	TRBV2	-	TGTGCCAGCACTTACAGCTTAAATCAGCCCCAGCATTTT	CASTYSLNQPQHF
TRBJ1-1	few	TRBV29-1	-	TGCAGCGTCTGGGTAGCCGCTGAAGCTTTCTTT	CSVWVAAEAFF
TRBJ2-5	-	TRBV5-1	TRBD1	TGCGCCAGCAGCGTGCAATCCGGGACAGGGGAGACCCAGTACTTC	CASSVQSGTGETQYF
TRBJ2-1	-	TRBV2	TRBD1	TGTGCCAGCAGAGGCGCGACAGGGGGCGGCCACAATGAGCAGTTCTTC	CASRGATGGGHNEQFF
TRBJ2-7	medium-sized	TRBV12-5	-	TGTGCTAGTGGTTTGGTACGGTATGGGACGGACGGTACCTACGAGCAGTACTTC	CASGLVRYGTDGTYEQYF
TRBJ1-1	-	TRBV19	TRBD1	TGTGCCAGTAGTATACTTGGGACAGACACTGAAGCTTTCTTT	CASSILGTDTEAFF
TRBJ1-3	-	TRBV21-1	-	TGTGCCAGCAGCAAGGGACCTAGGGCAGGGGGCCGCGACACCATATATTTT	CASSKGPRAGGRDTIYF
TRBJ2-7	-	TRBV19	-	TGTGCCAGTAGTATAAAGGGTTCGGACGAGCAGTACTTC	CASSIKGSDEQYF
TRBJ2-7	few	TRBV7-9	-	TGTGCCAGCAGCGGAGACAGCGCCTCCTACGAGCAGTACTTC	CASSGDSASYEQYF
TRBJ2-7	-	TRBV2	TRBD2	TGTGCCAGCAGTGAAGTCCGCGGGGGGAGTAGGTACGAGCAGTACTTC	CASSEVRGGSRYEQYF
TRBJ1-1	-	TRBV10-1	TRBD1	TGCGCCAGCAGTGACTCGCGACAGGGGAACCATGAAGCTTTCTTT	CASSDSRQGNHEAFF
TRBJ1-6	few	TRBV30	-	TGTGCCTGGAAGTTGAGGGCTAATTCACCCCTCCACTTT	CAWKLRANSPLHF
TRBJ1-2	-	TRBV9	-	TGTGCCAGCAGCGCCGAGCTGGGCTATGGCTACACCTTC	CASSAELGYGYTF
TRBJ2-2	-	TRBV6-1	TRBD1	TGTGCCAGCAGGACAACAGGGGGCCCCCCCGGGGAGCTGTTTTTT	CASRTTGGPPGELFF
TRBJ2-1	-	TRBV5-1	TRBD1	TGCGCCAGCAGCCCCGGAGGGACAGGCCAAAGCAATGAGCAGTTCTTC	CASSPGGTGQSNEQFF
TRBJ2-3	-	TRBV2	TRBD1	TGTGCCAGTTCCCGGGACAGGGACTCAGATACGCAGTATTTT	CASSRDRDSDTQYF
TRBJ2-6	-	TRBV4-2	TRBD2	TGTGCCAGCAGCCAAGCGCGCGGGGGTGGGGCCAACGTCCTGACTTTC	CASSQARGGGANVLTF
TRBJ2-7	-	TRBV5-6	-	TGTGCCAGCAGCTTGGCGGCAGGCGAGCAGTACTTC	CASSLAAGEQYF
TRBJ1-5	-	TRBV2	-	TGTGCCAGCAGGGAACCAGGGGACCATCAGCCCCAGCATTTT	CASREPGDHQPQHF
TRBJ1-2	-	TRBV19	-	TGTGCCAGTTTAGGCTATGGCTACACCTTC	CASLGYGYTF